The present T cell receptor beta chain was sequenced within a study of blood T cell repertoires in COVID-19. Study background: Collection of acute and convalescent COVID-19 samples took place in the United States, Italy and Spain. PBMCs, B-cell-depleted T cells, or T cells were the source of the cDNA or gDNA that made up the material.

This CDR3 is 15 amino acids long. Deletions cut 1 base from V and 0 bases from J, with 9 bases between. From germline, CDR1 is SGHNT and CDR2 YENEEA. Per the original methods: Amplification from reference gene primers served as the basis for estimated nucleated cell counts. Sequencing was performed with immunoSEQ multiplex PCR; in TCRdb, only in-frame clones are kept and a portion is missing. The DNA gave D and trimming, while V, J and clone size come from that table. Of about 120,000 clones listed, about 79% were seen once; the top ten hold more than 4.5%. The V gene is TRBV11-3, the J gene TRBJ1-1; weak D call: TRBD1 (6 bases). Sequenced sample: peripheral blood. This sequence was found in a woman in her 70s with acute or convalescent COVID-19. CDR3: CASSLGGGMNTEAFF. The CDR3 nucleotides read TGTGCCAGCAGCTTAGGAGGGGGAATGAACACTGAAGCTTTCTTT.